This T cell receptor (beta chain) was profiled in a study of cytomegalovirus exposure and HLA in healthy donors. The PCR ran on 60 Vbeta and 13 Jbeta primers. The method was immunoSEQ multiplex PCR; TCRdb's version includes in-frame clones alone and lacks a portion of them. The sample lists 70,000 to 90,000 clones, more than 50% occurring once. Overall study findings and caveats: V segments that were indistinguishable, TRBV6-2 and TRBV6-3 among them, were omitted from analysis.

V shed 6 bases and J 0 bases; nucleotides not matched to a gene: 7. In germline, CDR1 is SGHVS, CDR2 FNYEAQ. The length of the CDR3 is 16 residues. A remark on this clone: Its antigen is unknown.

This TCR was sampled from a woman aged 40 to 50 in good health and CMV-seropositive. Sequenced: PBMCs. The chain recombines TRBV7-6 with TRBJ2-1, with 8 bases lining up with TRBD1. The CDR3 bases are TGTGCCAGCAGTTTCCTCGGACAGGGCTCCTACAATGAGCAGTTCTTC. Translated: CASSFLGQGSYNEQFF.